This TCR beta chain was profiled in a study of blood T cells in healthy people across ages. General study points: Shifts in expanded clonotypes may have been confounded by donor CMV status, which was unknown. Fewer expanded clones and more diversity marked long-lived versus aged donors.

The second PCR ran 7 to 11 cycles with a sample-barcoded 5' primer and J-beta primers. The template-switch adaptor, which had 12 random nucleotides, put a tag on each cDNA molecule. TCRdb redid the calling of the 5' RACE reads with MiXCR, one entry per CDR3 protein. This table holds under 1,000,000 distinct CDR3 sequences, about 34% found once. CDR3 length: 15 residues. V shed 6 bases and J shed 2 bases, with 16 bases lying between them. The germline V gene has CDR1 SQVTM and CDR2 ANQGSEA. Each sample used at least 6.5 million PBMCs. This clonotype showed up just a few times. Antigen specificity is unknown.

The chain carries TRBV29-1 and TRBJ2-2; D call uncertain. This TCR derives from a man younger than 35 in good health. The source material was blood. The CDR3, as DNA: TGCAGCGTCACCGTGTCAGGAACCAACACCGGGGAGCTGTTTTTT. This sequence encodes CSVTVSGTNTGELFF.